A single sample is the source of the 8 T cell receptor beta chains below, sequenced in a study of OX40 agonist ivuxolimab in advanced cancers. TCRdb keeps only in-frame clones here, not all; method: immunoSEQ multiplex PCR. The sample has 75,000 to 80,000 clones; 81% are singletons. The sample consisted of CD4+ or CD8+ T cells sorted from blood, taken in a trial of the OX40 agonist ivuxolimab. These receptors were taken from an adult with an advanced solid tumor such as melanoma, head and neck, liver or kidney cancer.

This clone has only one observation. The chain carries TRBV29-1 and TRBJ1-1; TRBD1 matches 8 bases. The V gene's germline CDR1 is SQVTM and CDR2 ANQGSEA. The CDR3 is 14 residues long. V trimming: 7 bases; J trimming: 1 base; junction bases outside the gene matches: 8. This CDR3 reads CSAHGQGWNTEAFF. For the CDR3, the DNA is TGCAGCGCCCACGGACAGGGCTGGAACACTGAAGCTTTCTTT. Supplemented by reference TRBV29-1 and TRBJ1-1, the full variable domain reads SAVISQKPSRDICQRGTSLTIQCQVDSQVTMMFWYRQQPGQSLTLIATANQGSEATYESGFVIDKFPISRPNLTFSTLTVSNMSPEDSSIYLCSAHGQGWNTEAFFGQGTRLTVV.

This clone was seen a single time. CDR3 protein: CASSQDQVDGELFF. The CDR3, as DNA: TGTGCCAGCAGCCAAGATCAAGTTGACGGGGAGCTGTTTTTT. This chain connects TRBV14 to TRBJ2-2; no firm D call. CDR1 is SGHDN, CDR2 FVKESK, per germline. V shed 0 bases and J shed 7 bases, with 9 bases lying between them. This CDR3 has 14 amino acids.

This sequence joins TRBV7-2 and TRBJ1-4, with 8 bases aligning to TRBD1. The CDR3 has 14 amino acids. V was pared by 1 base and J by 8 bases, with 3 bases of the junction left unmatched. The V gene's germline CDR1 is SGHTA and CDR2 FQGNSA. CDR3 in amino acids: CASSLDQGAEKLFF. The CDR3 region has the DNA TGTGCCAGCAGCTTAGATCAGGGGGCGGAAAAACTGTTTTTT.

The chain employs TRBV27 and TRBJ1-5; TRBD1 might be the D (5 bases). Trimming pared 5 bases from V and 2 bases from J, leaving 28 bases between. CDR3 size: 20 residues. Per germline, CDR1 MNHEY and CDR2 SMNVEV (reference sequence). The CDR3 protein is CASSPMPGGGSQGGNQPQHF. The CDR3 nucleotides are TGTGCCAGCAGTCCTATGCCGGGGGGGGGTTCCCAGGGTGGCAATCAGCCCCAGCATTTT.

The chain uses TRBV19 and TRBJ1-2, with D uncertain. The V and J ends lost 3 bases and 3 bases respectively, with 11 bases between them. The CDR3 length is 14 residues. Germline lookup yields CDR1 LNHDA and CDR2 SQIVND (reference sequence). CDR3 sequence reads: CASSMVQVYYGYTF. CDR3 nucleotides: TGTGCCAGTAGTATGGTGCAGGTCTACTATGGCTACACCTTC.

The chain is built from TRBV5-1 and TRBJ1-2; D not resolved. The CDR3 is 14 amino acids. The V gene's germline CDR1 is SGHRS and CDR2 YFSETQ. V lost 0 bases, J lost 5 bases, and 11 bases lay in between. CDR3 nucleotide sequence: TGCGCCAGCAGCTTGGATTTCTCGCCATATGGCTACACCTTC. It translates to CASSLDFSPYGYTF.

V and J are TRBV15 and TRBJ2-1; 10 bases align to TRBD1. The length of the CDR3 is 17 residues. CDR1 is LNHNV, CDR2 YYDKDF, per germline (reference sequence). The ends lost 3 bases at V and 7 bases at J; junction bases unmatched: 12. For the CDR3, the DNA is TGTGCCACCAGCAGCGGTTTGACAGGGGGCGGAAAAAATGAGCAGTTCTTC. Translation: CATSSGLTGGGKNEQFF.

There are a few counts of this clone. The chain joins TRBV4-2 to TRBJ2-7; TRBD1 matches 11 bases. The CDR3 loop spans 16 amino acids. Losses at the gene ends were 2 bases for V and 3 bases for J; bases not matched to a gene: 6. The V gene's germline CDR1 is LGHNA and CDR2 YNFKEQ. CDR3 nucleotide sequence: TGTGCCAGCAGCCAAATTGGACAGGGGGCCGGCTACGAGCAGTACTTC. Its translation: CASSQIGQGAGYEQYF.